The rows below give T cell receptor beta chains drawn from one sample of a study of T cell responses to AZD1222 COVID-19 vaccine. TCRdb's table, derived via immunoSEQ multiplex PCR, lists solely in-frame clones and lacks some. In the table there are roughly 270,000 clones, around 93% of which are singletons. Sample: peripheral blood, taken 28 days after the second AZD1222 dose. The receptors come from an adult who received the AZD1222 COVID-19 vaccine. Both conserved end residues are trimmed from each CDR3. Only some rows state a clone size, as once, few, many or a class for expanded clones.

v_gene: TRBV4-1
abundance: medium-sized
len: 9
CDR3aa: ASALGGNKI

v_gene: TRBV2
abundance: NA
len: 13
CDR3aa: ASSDLQGTSYGYT

v_gene: TRBV19
abundance: NA
len: 9
CDR3aa: ASSIMGQAF

v_gene: TRBV21-1
abundance: NA
len: 13
CDR3aa: ASSKAQRGFQPQH

v_gene: TRBV9
abundance: once
len: 12
CDR3aa: ASSVKQEAYGYT

v_gene: TRBV5-1
abundance: once
len: 12
CDR3aa: ASSPGDPTDTQY

v_gene: TRBV20-1
abundance: NA
len: 9
CDR3aa: SAGTGSEQY

v_gene: TRBV15
abundance: once
len: 14
CDR3aa: ATSGRQGSVTDTQY

v_gene: TRBV4-1
abundance: NA
len: 15
CDR3aa: ASSQGGGRARTGELF

v_gene: TRBV18
abundance: NA
len: 13
CDR3aa: ASSPGSAYNSPLH

v_gene: TRBV7-9
abundance: NA
len: 14
CDR3aa: ASSLRAGDSYNEQF

v_gene: TRBV3-1/TRBV3-2
abundance: few
len: 14
CDR3aa: ASSHGTSGRLKEQY

v_gene: TRBV5-1
abundance: NA
len: 13
CDR3aa: ASSPPTSGYNEQF

v_gene: TRBV11-3
abundance: NA
len: 12
CDR3aa: ASSSGQGSYEQY

v_gene: TRBV28
abundance: NA
len: 13
CDR3aa: ASTSGTSGIGEQY

v_gene: TRBV27
abundance: NA
len: 15
CDR3aa: ASSLANTGGRRTEAF

v_gene: TRBV7-6
abundance: NA
len: 13
CDR3aa: ASSLGEKAKNIQY

v_gene: TRBV21-1
abundance: NA
len: 14
CDR3aa: ASPAKRTRRSYEQY

v_gene: TRBV28
abundance: NA
len: 12
CDR3aa: ASSPGTRSEKLF

v_gene: TRBV6-6
abundance: NA
len: 11
CDR3aa: ASSPQGQIVRT

v_gene: TRBV7-3
abundance: NA
len: 13
CDR3aa: ASSAALSSYNEQF

v_gene: TRBV6-5
abundance: NA
len: 12
CDR3aa: ASSYAGVDGELF

v_gene: TRBV18
abundance: NA
len: 13
CDR3aa: ASSPAISGANVLT

v_gene: TRBV6-1
abundance: NA
len: 13
CDR3aa: ASSEAQGGYPSQH

v_gene: TRBV6-5
abundance: NA
len: 11
CDR3aa: ASSYSGTAGYT

v_gene: TRBV4-1
abundance: NA
len: 15
CDR3aa: ASSQVGRTSGPSEQF

v_gene: TRBV5-1
abundance: NA
len: 14
CDR3aa: ASSRGLAGVSETQY

v_gene: TRBV15
abundance: NA
len: 12
CDR3aa: ATSPRDRGYEQY

v_gene: TRBV5-4
abundance: NA
len: 12
CDR3aa: ASSQTGAGNIQY

v_gene: TRBV10-3
abundance: once
len: 11
CDR3aa: AISEQGGYGYT

v_gene: TRBV4-1
abundance: NA
len: 13
CDR3aa: ASSASGTGDYGYT

v_gene: TRBV2
abundance: NA
len: 13
CDR3aa: ASILGQGFFGGYT

v_gene: TRBV7-3
abundance: NA
len: 13
CDR3aa: ASSQSGPNTGELF

v_gene: TRBV28
abundance: NA
len: 9
CDR3aa: ASISGYEQY

v_gene: TRBV5-1
abundance: NA
len: 13
CDR3aa: ASSPASGRAATQY

v_gene: TRBV19
abundance: NA
len: 11
CDR3aa: ASSIDRVNEQY

v_gene: TRBV28
abundance: NA
len: 11
CDR3aa: ASTKGAPYEQY

v_gene: TRBV28
abundance: NA
len: 11
CDR3aa: ASSVYRVEKLF

v_gene: TRBV12-3/TRBV12-4
abundance: once
len: 11
CDR3aa: ASSLKGDYGYT

v_gene: TRBV12-3/TRBV12-4
abundance: NA
len: 11
CDR3aa: ASNSYGEGGYT

v_gene: TRBV6-1
abundance: NA
len: 13
CDR3aa: ASTQGGRLTDTQY

v_gene: TRBV6-1
abundance: NA
len: 12
CDR3aa: ASSEIHSNQPQH

v_gene: TRBV19
abundance: NA
len: 14
CDR3aa: ASSIRDRVGSTEAF

v_gene: TRBV23-1
abundance: few
len: 17
CDR3aa: ASSQSQQGPISYNSPLH

v_gene: TRBV20-1
abundance: NA
len: 9
CDR3aa: SVRQGEEQY

v_gene: TRBV27
abundance: NA
len: 11
CDR3aa: ASRPVGYEKLF